This T cell receptor beta chain was identified during a study of T-cell reconstitution after alpha-beta-depleted transplantation in children. Unique molecular identifiers were used to barcode this TCRbeta library. TCRdb reanalysed the PCR reads using MiXCR and keeps one entry per CDR3 protein. The data hold about 400,000 distinct CDR3 sequences, with roughly 15% observed a single time. This clonotype was detected only a few times. V lost 5 bases and J lost 8, with 19 bases in between. The germline V gene encodes CDR1 SGHAT and CDR2 FQNNGV. The CDR3 has 15 residues. The TCR originated in a human donor who donated a stem cell graft to a child with Fanconi anemia. The V gene is TRBV11-2, the J gene TRBJ2-1; no definite D call. This specimen consisted of PBMCs, obtained from the stem cell graft. The CDR3 reads CASSVTPEVGYEQFF. CDR3 DNA: TGTGCCAGCAGCGTTACACCTGAGGTGGGCTATGAGCAGTTCTTC.